The rows below give T cell receptor beta chains drawn from one sample of a study of CD8 T cells in Susac syndrome. TCRdb reanalysed the immunoSEQ multiplex PCR reads using MiXCR and keeps one entry per CDR3 protein. Of some 400,000 distinct CDR3 sequences detected, more than 80% appear once; the ten largest clones hold under 0.15%. Sequencing input: CD8+ T cells from PBMCs. The receptors stem from a human donor with multiple sclerosis. Both conserved end residues are trimmed from each CDR3. The D gene is left open where the match is weak.

>TRBJ2-7|TRBV4-1|-
ASSQDPRELIYEQY
>TRBJ2-1|TRBV27|TRBD1
ASSLLRQGDQF
>TRBJ1-1|TRBV30|TRBD1
AWGTGVGNTEAF
>TRBJ2-7|TRBV6-6|-
ASSYGPVESSYEQY
>TRBJ2-5|TRBV18|-
ASSPPTETQY
>TRBJ2-1|TRBV10-2|-
ASSSGRASYNEQF
>TRBJ1-1|TRBV27|-
ASSVAGYTEAF
>TRBJ1-2|TRBV25-1|TRBD1
ASSDWSGGYGYT
>TRBJ2-6|TRBV4-1|TRBD1
ASSHPRTGSAAGANVLT
>TRBJ2-7|TRBV19|TRBD2
ASSTAGGNEQY
>TRBJ1-1|TRBV11-2|-
ASSVMKVGGTEAF
>TRBJ2-1|TRBV6-6|-
ASSYRTPGAEQF
>TRBJ2-2|TRBV2|-
ASSEDRESNTGELF
>TRBJ2-1|TRBV11-2|-
ASSSETLEQF
>TRBJ2-2|TRBV13|-
ASSLGVSANTGELF
>TRBJ2-7|TRBV4-1|-
ASSRRHLLYEQY
>TRBJ2-1|TRBV3-1|TRBD2
ASSQDLLAGEQF
>TRBJ2-1|TRBV24-1|-
ATSAGGVEQF
>TRBJ2-7|TRBV11-2|-
ASRWREIITYEQY
>TRBJ1-5|TRBV2|-
ASGAQPQH
>TRBJ2-2|TRBV12-3/TRBV12-4|-
ATQGGLTGELF
>TRBJ2-1|TRBV20-1|-
SARDLEGYEQF
>TRBJ2-1|TRBV10-3|-
AISVLGDEQF
>TRBJ2-7|TRBV3-1|-
ASSLRAFSYEQY
>TRBJ1-2|TRBV7-6|-
ASSLADSGYGYT
>TRBJ1-2|TRBV18|-
ASSDVGAAYGYT
>TRBJ1-6|TRBV11-2|-
ASSLDLNSPLH
>TRBJ2-3|TRBV27|-
ASSLYEGSSNPDTQY
>TRBJ2-7|TRBV12-3/TRBV12-4|-
ASSLTWREQY
>TRBJ2-7|TRBV5-4|TRBD2
ASSETGTSGGKSSYEQY
>TRBJ1-2|TRBV6-2/TRBV6-3|-
ASSYANYGYT
>TRBJ2-3|TRBV2|-
ASSESAGALTDTQY
>TRBJ2-7|TRBV20-1|-
SARDFGDASYEQY
>TRBJ2-5|TRBV6-1|-
ASTDRGGEETQY
>TRBJ2-2|TRBV27|TRBD2
ACQGTSQDTGELF
>TRBJ2-7|TRBV14|-
ASSRGGQVHEQY
>TRBJ1-1|TRBV4-1|-
ASSQGVATEAF